The subject of this entry is one TCR beta chain. Its specificity is unknown. Oncomine TCR Beta short-read sequencing was applied to DNA from cultured CD4+ T cells. From cultured CD4+ T cells, genomic DNA was extracted. TCRdb analysed the PCR reads with MiXCR anew, one entry per CDR3 protein. Of approximately 12,000 distinct CDR3 sequences detected, about 60% appear once; the ten largest clones hold under 8.5%. Regarding treatment: roughly 10-day PBMC culture with coronavirus spike peptide pools or control peptides (ViraFEST assay). These data originate in a study of vaccination and CD4 T cells after COVID-19. Looking at the study overall: Post-COVID draws followed diagnosis by a median roughly 100 days (range 35 to 161). Overlapping spike peptides from SARS-CoV-2, HCoV-NL63, HCoV-OC43 and HCoV-229E served to stimulate the cells.

V lost 11 bases and J lost 0, with 11 bases in between. The CDR3 covers 13 residues. The sequence came from a human donor who had recovered from COVID-19. This specimen was CD4+ T cells from blood, cultured in vitro, taken before SARS-CoV-2 vaccination. The V and J genes are TRBV12-3 or TRBV12-4 and TRBJ2-1; no reliable D call. The CDR3 spells CAVGGNSYNEQFF. The DNA of the CDR3 is TGTGCCGTAGGCGGCAACTCCTACAATGAGCAGTTCTTC.